This T cell receptor (beta chain) was captured by sequencing in a study of blood T cell repertoires in COVID-19. Turning to the study itself: The United States, Italy and Spain were the sources of the acute and convalescent COVID-19 samples.

In the authors' methods: Amplification of reference gene primers was used by the study to estimate nucleated cell counts. Profiling relied on immunoSEQ multiplex PCR, and the TCRdb table lists in-frame clones only, not all of them. Clonal size and the V and J genes are those of that table, whereas D and trimming came from the DNA. The sample has about 160,000 clones, approximately 81% seen once. The V and J ends lost 3 bases and 12 bases respectively, with 20 bases between them. CDR1 is MNHNY and CDR2 is SVGAGI in the germline V gene (reference sequence). The CDR3 contains 14 residues. The source of this sequence is a human donor with acute or convalescent COVID-19. The donor label of this sample is uncertain. This chain connects TRBV6-6 to TRBJ1-1, with D unclear. Sequencing used peripheral blood. CDR3 nucleotides: TGTGCCAGCAGTTATGCGGTTCCGAGACCTAATACTTTCTTT. Protein: CASSYAVPRPNTFF.